This is a list of T cell receptor beta chains from one sample in a study of molecular identifiers for immune sequencing clone quantification. In TCRdb, the PCR reads were re-called with MiXCR into one record per CDR3 protein. The sample consists of about half a million distinct CDR3 sequences, around 25% of them appearing once. Sequenced: naive CD8+ T cells from blood, with Jurkat cell RNA spiked in. These receptors all come from a human donor in good health. Some libraries in this study had Jurkat cell RNA spiked in. CDR3s include the opening cysteine and the closing phenylalanine or tryptophan. The D gene is left open where the match is weak. Size values are once, few and many counts, or a class for expanded clones, and some rows have none.

v_gene	j_gene	abundance	d_gene	CDR3aa	CDR3nt
TRBV3-1	TRBJ1-2	few	NA	CASSQDIRDGGYTF	TGTGCCAGCAGCCAAGATATCAGGGATGGTGGCTACACCTTC
TRBV6-5	TRBJ2-7	NA	NA	CADSYPTGGNYEQYF	TGTGCCGACAGTTACCCGACGGGCGGAAACTACGAGCAGTACTTC
TRBV30	TRBJ2-7	NA	NA	CAWIDIVTYEQYF	TGTGCCTGGATTGATATAGTGACCTACGAGCAGTACTTC
TRBV4-3	TRBJ2-6	few	NA	CASSQGRPSGANVLTF	TGCGCCAGCAGCCAAGGACGGCCCTCTGGGGCCAACGTCCTGACTTTC
TRBV5-4	TRBJ2-7	many	NA	CASSFRDSYEQYF	TGTGCCAGCAGCTTTCGGGACTCCTACGAGCAGTACTTC
TRBV7-2	TRBJ1-2	NA	TRBD1	CASSPPGQGIYGYTF	TGTGCCAGCAGCCCGCCGGGACAGGGGATATATGGCTACACCTTC
TRBV12-3/TRBV12-4	TRBJ2-5	few	TRBD2	CASSLARLAGAETQYF	TGTGCCAGCAGTTTAGCGAGACTAGCGGGAGCAGAGACCCAGTACTTC
TRBV5-6	TRBJ2-2	many	NA	CASSSGFSGELFF	TGTGCCAGCAGCTCAGGGTTTTCCGGGGAGCTGTTTTTT
TRBV6-2/TRBV6-3	TRBJ2-5	NA	TRBD1	CASSYGDREYQETQYF	TGTGCCAGCAGTTACGGGGACAGGGAGTACCAAGAGACCCAGTACTTC
TRBV7-9	TRBJ2-5	NA	NA	CASSLIRSPQETQYF	TGTGCCAGCAGCTTAATTCGGTCCCCGCAAGAGACCCAGTACTTC
TRBV30	TRBJ2-2	NA	NA	CAWSGRNTGELFF	TGTGCCTGGAGTGGACGGAACACCGGGGAGCTGTTTTTT
TRBV9	TRBJ2-7	NA	TRBD1	CASSLGQGRELYF	TGTGCCAGCAGCCTAGGACAGGGGCGGGAGTTGTACTTC
TRBV7-6	TRBJ2-3	NA	NA	CASSPILRRVDTQYF	TGTGCCAGCAGCCCCATCCTCCGCCGGGTTGATACGCAGTATTTT
TRBV11-2	TRBJ2-1	few	TRBD1	CASIPLDRRPFF	TGTGCCAGCATCCCCCTGGACAGGCGTCCGTTCTTC
TRBV7-2	TRBJ2-5	many	NA	CASSSDTYQETQYF	TGTGCCAGCAGCTCAGACACGTACCAAGAGACCCAGTACTTC
TRBV10-3	TRBJ2-5	NA	NA	CAIRDAGETQYF	TGTGCCATCCGGGACGCTGGAGAGACCCAGTACTTC
TRBV7-9	TRBJ2-1	NA	TRBD2	CASKVASGYNEQFF	TGTGCCAGCAAGGTGGCTAGCGGGTACAATGAGCAGTTCTTC
TRBV7-9	TRBJ1-1	many	NA	CASSLDLGEETEAFF	TGTGCCAGCAGCTTAGATTTAGGGGAAGAGACTGAAGCTTTCTTT
TRBV19	TRBJ2-7	NA	NA	CASHQGNEQYF	TGTGCCAGCCATCAGGGGAACGAGCAGTACTTC
TRBV28	TRBJ1-5	many	NA	CASGANNNQPQHF	TGTGCCAGCGGGGCTAACAACAATCAGCCCCAGCATTTT
TRBV12-3/TRBV12-4	TRBJ1-3	NA	TRBD1	CTSKSSMDRGISGNTIYF	TGTACCAGCAAATCAAGCATGGACAGGGGGATCTCTGGAAACACCATATATTTT
TRBV7-9	TRBJ2-1	NA	NA	CASSPVGVF	TGTGCCAGCAGTCCAGTTGGGGTCTTC
TRBV7-6	TRBJ2-3	many	TRBD2	CASSLPGRALTDTQYF	TGTGCCAGCAGCTTACCCGGGAGGGCCCTCACAGATACGCAGTATTTT
TRBV30	TRBJ2-3	NA	TRBD2	CAWSVGPSGGSSTDTQYF	TGTGCCTGGAGTGTTGGGCCTAGCGGGGGGTCTAGCACAGATACGCAGTATTTT
TRBV4-3	TRBJ2-7	many	NA	CASSQGVGAGYEQYF	TGCGCCAGCAGCCAAGGGGTGGGGGCAGGCTACGAGCAGTACTTC
TRBV4-1	TRBJ2-7	NA	NA	CASSQESSSSYEQNF	TGCGCCAGCAGCCAAGAGTCGTCCAGCTCCTACGAGCAGAACTTC
TRBV9	TRBJ1-1	NA	NA	CASSVADPGEAFF	TGTGCCAGCAGCGTAGCTGATCCAGGGGAAGCTTTCTTT
TRBV20-1	TRBJ2-3	NA	NA	CSARDIPGDDTDTQYF	TGCAGTGCTAGAGATATCCCAGGGGACGACACAGATACGCAGTATTTT